The 31 T cell receptor beta chains presented below share a single source sample, sequenced in a study of blood T cell repertoires in COVID-19. TCRdb's table, derived via immunoSEQ multiplex PCR, lists solely in-frame clones and lacks some. Of roughly 140,000 clones detected, around 87% appear once; the ten largest clones hold approximately 3%. Sequenced input: peripheral blood. The receptor source for this set is a woman in her sixties or seventies with active COVID-19.

The chain recombines TRBV7-6 with TRBJ2-7; 9 bases match TRBD2. This CDR3 has 15 amino acids. The V segment lost 0 bases and the J segment 3 bases; nucleotides outside the gene matches: 3. CDR1 is SGHVS and CDR2 is FNYEAQ in the germline V gene. CDR3 region: CASSLADSGSYEQYF. The CDR3, as DNA: TGTGCCAGCAGCTTAGCGGATAGCGGGAGCTACGAGCAGTACTTC.

This clone was seen once. V usage is TRBV5-6 and J usage is TRBJ2-7; 12 nucleotides line up with TRBD2. The CDR3 has 16 residues. The J segment lost 7 bases and the V segment lost 0 bases, leaving 8 bases of the junction unmatched. Germline CDR1 reads SGHDT; CDR2 reads YYEEEE. The chain's CDR3 is CASSLALTSGSREQYF. The CDR3 DNA is TGTGCCAGCAGCTTGGCCCTGACTAGCGGGAGTCGAGAGCAGTACTTC.

The rearrangement links TRBV28 to TRBJ2-5, with 8 bases aligning to TRBD2. The CDR3 runs 14 residues. CDR1 and CDR2 (germline): MDHEN, SYDVKM. Losses at the gene ends were 7 bases for V and 4 bases for J; bases not matched to a gene: 8. The CDR3 is CASNPLAGVETQYF. The CDR3, as DNA: TGTGCCAGCAATCCGCTAGCGGGTGTAGAGACCCAGTACTTC.

This clone was counted once. The chain is built from TRBV7-8 and TRBJ2-1; weak D call: TRBD2 (6 bases). Between the trimmed V and J ends, which lost 3 bases and 2 bases, there was a span of 14 bases. The CDR3 spans 16 residues. Per the germline V gene, CDR1 is SGHVS and CDR2 is FQNEAQ. CDR3 sequence (DNA): TGTGCCAGCAGCTTGGTGGTAGCGGCTACCTACAATGAGCAGTTCTTC. Translated: CASSLVVAATYNEQFF.

The chain couples TRBV10-3 to TRBJ2-1, with D possibly being TRBD2 (5 bases). The CDR3 sequence is 16 residues long. V lost 3 bases to trimming and J lost 7 bases, with 19 bases between them. CDR1 is ENHRY and CDR2 is SYGVKD in the germline V gene. This CDR3 is CAISDPGSLNRNEQFF. CDR3 nucleotide sequence: TGTGCCATCAGTGACCCGGGATCCCTTAACCGTAATGAGCAGTTCTTC.

This clone appeared once. The chain employs TRBV12-3 or TRBV12-4 and TRBJ2-3, with TRBD2 as a possible D gene (5 bases). V shed 3 bases and J shed 2 bases, with 6 bases lying between them. The CDR3 runs 13 residues. The CDR3 sequence: CASSFRDTDTQYF. CDR3 nucleotides: TGTGCCAGCAGTTTTCGGGACACAGATACGCAGTATTTT.

The CDR3 protein is CASSYSGQYNYGYTF. The CDR3 nucleotides read TGTGCCAGCAGTTACTCCGGACAGTACAACTATGGCTACACCTTC. The chain uses TRBV6-5 and TRBJ1-2; weak D call: TRBD1 (6 bases). Per germline, CDR1 MNHEY and CDR2 SVGAGI. Trimming took off 0 bases at V and 2 bases at J, with 10 bases between the two ends. The CDR3 length is 15 residues.

This clone was recorded a few times. The chain employs TRBV18 and TRBJ2-7; D is unclear. CDR3 length: 14 residues. The germline CDR1 and CDR2 sequences are KGHSH and LQKENI. Deletions cut 2 bases from V and 2 bases from J, with 10 bases between. The CDR3 nucleotides are TGTGCCAGCTCACCAGGAGATAGTCCCTACGAGCAGTACTTC. It is translated as CASSPGDSPYEQYF.

The J gene is TRBJ2-7, the V gene TRBV3-1 (or the pseudogene TRBV3-2); tentative D call: TRBD2 (6 bases). The V end lost 1 base, the J end lost 3 bases, and 10 bases lay between the germline ends. This CDR3 contains 14 residues. In germline, CDR1 is LGHDT, CDR2 YNNKEL (reference sequence). CDR3 nucleotides: TGTGCCAGCAGCCAAGGAGTGACTAGCTACGAGCAGTACTTC. Its translation is CASSQGVTSYEQYF.

The chain carries TRBV7-8 and TRBJ2-4; D may be TRBD2 (6 bases). V lost 5 bases, J lost 0 bases, and 17 bases lay in between. The germline CDR1 and CDR2 sequences are SGHVS and FQNEAQ. There are 17 residues in the CDR3. The CDR3 coding sequence is TGTGCCAGCAGCCCCTCGGGAGTGGTGCTAGCCAAAAACATTCAGTACTTC. It is translated as CASSPSGVVLAKNIQYF.

The chain joins TRBV6-5 to TRBJ2-7; 12 bases are shared with TRBD1. Per germline, CDR1 MNHEY and CDR2 SVGAGI. V shed 3 bases, J shed 5 bases, and the junction held 8 bases outside the gene matches. CDR3 length: 16 residues. CDR3 nucleotides: TGTGCCAGCAGTTATGGCCTTGGGACAGGGGGCAACGAGCAGTACTTC. Amino acid sequence: CASSYGLGTGGNEQYF.

V gene TRBV28 combines with J gene TRBJ2-1; 8 bases match TRBD1. With V trimmed by 3 bases and J by 5 bases, 18 bases remained unmatched. Per germline, CDR1 MDHEN and CDR2 SYDVKM. This CDR3 has 19 amino acids. CDR3 sequence (DNA): TGTGCCAGCAGTTTCTTCTCGGGACAGGCGGACAATTATGACAATGAGCAGTTCTTC. Amino acids: CASSFFSGQADNYDNEQFF.

The V call is TRBV6-6, the J call TRBJ2-5, with 11 bases lining up with TRBD2. The ends lost 5 bases at V and 6 bases at J; junction bases unmatched: 20. From germline, CDR1 is MNHNY and CDR2 SVGAGI (reference sequence). The CDR3 sequence is 19 residues long. CDR3 in amino acids: CASSPTSPTHTSGSKTQYF. CDR3 nucleotide sequence: TGTGCCAGCAGTCCCACTTCACCCACCCATACTAGCGGGAGTAAGACCCAGTACTTC.

This clone was observed a single time. The rearrangement joins TRBV3-1 (or the pseudogene TRBV3-2) to TRBJ2-5; 10 nucleotides match TRBD2. Per the germline V gene, CDR1 is LGHDT and CDR2 is YNNKEL (reference sequence). The length of the CDR3 is 18 residues. The trim removed 0 bases at V and 3 bases at J, leaving 10 bases unmatched. The CDR3 is CASSQDRGSGRLKETQYF. CDR3 bases: TGTGCCAGCAGCCAAGATCGGGGTAGCGGGAGGCTCAAAGAGACCCAGTACTTC.

The chain couples TRBV14 to TRBJ2-2, with TRBD2 matching 9 bases. Unmatched junction bases numbered 5, after V lost 3 bases and J lost 3 bases. CDR1 and CDR2 from the germline V gene are SGHDN and FVKESK. The CDR3 runs to 16 residues. The CDR3 DNA is TGTGCCAGCAGCCACCCCGGGACTAGCTACACCGGGGAGCTGTTTTTT. Protein: CASSHPGTSYTGELFF.

The rearrangement uses TRBV29-1 and TRBJ1-2; 7 nucleotides line up with TRBD1. Losses at the gene ends were 7 bases for V and 4 bases for J; bases not matched to a gene: 6. Germline CDR1 is SQVTM and CDR2 is ANQGSEA. This CDR3 comprises 12 residues. The CDR3 nucleotides are TGCAGCGCAACTACAGGGGCCTATGGCTACACCTTC. Translated, it gives CSATTGAYGYTF.

The chain employs TRBV19 and TRBJ1-4; the match to TRBD1 covers 8 bases. The CDR3 is made up of 17 amino acids. Germline V gives CDR1 LNHDA, CDR2 SQIVND (reference sequence). Trimming took 3 bases from V and 7 from J; bases not matched to a gene: 13. The CDR3 is CASSISRTGPSGEKLFF. CDR3 sequence (DNA): TGTGCCAGTAGTATCTCCCGGACAGGGCCCTCCGGTGAAAAACTGTTTTTT.

The rearrangement joins TRBV4-3 to TRBJ2-4; 10 bases are shared with TRBD2. The junction had 18 bases not matched to a gene; V was cut back by 1 base and J by 0 bases. The CDR3 is 22 residues long. CDR1 and CDR2 from the germline V gene are LGHNA and YSLEER. The CDR3, as DNA: TGCGCCAGCAGCCAAGGGGACCTAAGACTAGCGGGCCCTGGCGGAGCCAAAAACATTCAGTACTTC. Translating it yields CASSQGDLRLAGPGGAKNIQYF.

The CDR3 reads CASSQGGPAAKNIQYF. The CDR3 bases are TGTGCCAGCAGCCAAGGAGGGCCAGCGGCCAAAAACATTCAGTACTTC. The chain recombines TRBV28 with TRBJ2-4; the D gene is possibly TRBD2 (6 bases). From germline, CDR1 is MDHEN and CDR2 SYDVKM. The CDR3 consists of 16 residues. The V gene lost 6 bases and the J gene lost 1 base, with 16 bases spanning the gap.

The V and J genes are TRBV5-4 and TRBJ2-3; TRBD2 matches 11 bases. Germline V gene data show CDR1 as SGHNT and CDR2 as YYREEE (reference sequence). V was clipped by 4 bases and J by 8 bases; unmatched bases: 9. This CDR3 has 15 residues. CDR3 residues: CASSPRLAGGVTQYF. In DNA form, the CDR3 reads TGTGCCAGCAGCCCAAGGCTAGCGGGAGGCGTTACGCAGTATTTT.

This clone was seen only once. The rearrangement joins TRBV5-6 to TRBJ2-2; 7 positions match TRBD2. The CDR3 contains 16 residues. With 5 bases clipped from V and 0 bases from J, the junction kept 7 bases outside the gene matches. Germline V gene sequence: CDR1 SGHDT, CDR2 YYEEEE. CDR3 DNA: TGTGCCAGCAGTTCTCCAGCGGGATCGAACACCGGGGAGCTGTTTTTT. Protein sequence: CASSSPAGSNTGELFF.

The chain uses TRBV6-5 and TRBJ1-2; 7 bases agree with TRBD1. The CDR3 covers 15 residues. CDR1 is MNHEY and CDR2 is SVGAGI in the germline V gene. The trim removed 6 bases at V and 3 bases at J, leaving 10 bases unmatched. The CDR3 region is CASRTTGARYYGYTF. The CDR3 DNA reads as TGTGCCAGCAGAACCACAGGGGCGCGATACTATGGCTACACCTTC.

This chain links TRBV4-3 with TRBJ2-5; tentative D call: TRBD1 (5 bases). The germline gives CDR1 LGHNA, CDR2 YSLEER. CDR3 length: 16 residues. Trimming removed 1 base at V and 3 bases at J, with 15 bases between. In DNA, the CDR3 is TGCGCCAGCAGCCAAGGGATGGCCAGGGTAAAAGAGACCCAGTACTTC. It translates to CASSQGMARVKETQYF.

V gene TRBV5-1 combines with J gene TRBJ2-7, with D possibly TRBD1 on 5 matching bases. V lost 2 bases to trimming and J lost 2 bases, with 8 bases between them. From germline, CDR1 is SGHRS and CDR2 YFSETQ. The CDR3 length is 13 residues. CDR3 in DNA: TGCGCCAGCAGCTTACCGGACACCTACGAGCAGTACTTC. Translated, it gives CASSLPDTYEQYF.

This chain joins TRBV7-9 and TRBJ2-3; TRBD1 matches 9 bases. Germline V gene data show CDR1 as SEHNR and CDR2 as FQNEAQ (reference sequence). V lost 8 bases to trimming and J lost 4 bases; unmatched junction nucleotides: 10. There are 15 residues in the CDR3. The CDR3 here is CASCRDRAGADTQYF. The CDR3 DNA is TGTGCCAGCTGCAGGGACAGGGCTGGGGCAGATACGCAGTATTTT. Full variable domain (rest looked up from reference TRBV7-9 and TRBJ2-3): DTGVSQNPRHKITKRGQNVTFRCDPISEHNRLYWYRQTLGQGPEFLTYFQNEAQLEKSRLLSDRFSAERPKGSFSTLEIQRTEQGDSAMYLCASCRDRAGADTQYFGPGTRLTVL.

The chain carries TRBV19 and TRBJ2-6, with D possibly matching TRBD1 (5 bases). Germline lookup yields CDR1 LNHDA and CDR2 SQIVND (reference sequence). V was pared by 5 bases and J by 0 bases, with 20 bases between. The CDR3 has 19 amino acids. The CDR3 nucleotides read TGTGCCAGTAGTCCCCTTTTTCTGACAGCGAGCTCTGGGGCCAACGTCCTGACTTTC. Encoded protein: CASSPLFLTASSGANVLTF. The entire variable domain, with the rest obtained from reference TRBV19 and TRBJ2-6, is as follows: DGGITQSPKYLFRKEGQNVTLSCEQNLNHDAMYWYRQDPGQGLRLIYYSQIVNDFQKGDIAEGYSVSREKKESFPLTVTSAQKNPTAFYLCASSPLFLTASSGANVLTFGAGSRLTVL.

This chain joins TRBV28 and TRBJ1-4, with 7 bases fitting TRBD1. CDR1 and CDR2 from the germline V gene are MDHEN and SYDVKM. The CDR3 spans 16 residues. After removal of 8 bases from V and 7 bases from J, the junction contained 16 bases not matched to a gene. The CDR3 here is CASSNPKGALGEKLFF. Written as DNA, the CDR3 is TGTGCCAGCTCAAACCCGAAGGGGGCGCTGGGTGAAAAACTGTTTTTT.

The chain has TRBV11-2 and TRBJ2-7; 7 bases agree with TRBD1. Germline V lookup: CDR1 SGHAT, CDR2 FQNNGV. The V and J ends lost 5 bases and 3 bases, in that order; junction bases with no gene match: 7. The CDR3 spans 14 residues. The DNA of the CDR3 is TGTGCCAGCAGCCCCCGACAGGGTAGCTACGAGCAGTACTTC. It encodes CASSPRQGSYEQYF.

This chain uses TRBV7-3 with TRBJ2-5; 7 positions match TRBD1. This CDR3 comprises 16 residues. Germline CDR1 and CDR2: SGHTA and FQGTGA. Unmatched junction bases numbered 16, after V lost 3 bases and J lost 9 bases. In nucleotides, the CDR3 is TGTGCCAGCAGCTTTGCCGGGACAGACGTAGGTGGTGCCCAGTACTTC. Protein: CASSFAGTDVGGAQYF.

Here the CDR3 reads CASSYSPGYATDTQYF. CDR3 in DNA: TGTGCCAGCAGTTACTCACCGGGATACGCCACAGATACGCAGTATTTT. This chain links TRBV6-5 with TRBJ2-3; tentatively, D is TRBD2 (5 bases). The CDR3 spans 16 residues. Trimming removed 0 bases from V and 2 bases from J, with 12 bases in between. Looked up from germline, CDR1 is MNHEY and CDR2 is SVGAGI.

The chain uses TRBV9 and TRBJ2-7; TRBD2 is a possible D gene (6 bases). Germline-derived CDR1 and CDR2 are SGDLS and YYNGEE. CDR3 size: 15 residues. Trimming pared 3 bases from V and 5 bases from J, leaving 18 bases between. In DNA form, the CDR3 reads TGTGCCAGCAGCGGCGGGGCAGGCTCGGGGGACGAGCAGTACTTC. Residues: CASSGGAGSGDEQYF. Variable domain in full (rest from reference TRBV9 and TRBJ2-7): DSGVTQTPKHLITATGQRVTLRCSPRSGDLSVYWYQQSLDQGLQFLIQYYNGEERAKGNILERFSAQQFPDLHSELNLSSLELGDSALYFCASSGGAGSGDEQYFGPGTRLTVT.